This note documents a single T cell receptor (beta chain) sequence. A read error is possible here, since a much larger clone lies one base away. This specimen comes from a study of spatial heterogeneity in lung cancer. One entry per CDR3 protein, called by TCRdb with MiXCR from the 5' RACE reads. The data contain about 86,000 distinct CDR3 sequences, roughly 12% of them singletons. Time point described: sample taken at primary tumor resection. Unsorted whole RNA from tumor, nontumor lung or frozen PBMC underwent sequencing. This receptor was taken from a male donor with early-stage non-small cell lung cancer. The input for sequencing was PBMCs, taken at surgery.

The CDR3 nucleotides read TGCAGCGACGCACCCGGGTATGAGCAGTTCTTC. Protein sequence: CSDAPGYEQFF. The chain has TRBV29-1 and TRBJ2-1, with D uncertain. The CDR3 has 11 amino acids. Germline V gene sequence: CDR1 SQVTM, CDR2 ANQGSEA. The V and J ends lost 7 bases and 8 bases respectively, with 12 bases between them.